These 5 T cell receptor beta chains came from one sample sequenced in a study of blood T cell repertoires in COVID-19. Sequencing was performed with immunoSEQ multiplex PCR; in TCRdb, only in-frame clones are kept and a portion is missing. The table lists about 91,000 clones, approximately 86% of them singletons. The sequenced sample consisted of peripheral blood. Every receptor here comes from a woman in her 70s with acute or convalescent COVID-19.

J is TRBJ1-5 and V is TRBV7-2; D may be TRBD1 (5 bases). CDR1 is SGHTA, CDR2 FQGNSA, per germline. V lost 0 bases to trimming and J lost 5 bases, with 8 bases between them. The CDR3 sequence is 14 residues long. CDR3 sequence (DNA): TGTGCCAGCAGCTTAGCAAGGGGTTATCAGCCCCAGCATTTT. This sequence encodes CASSLARGYQPQHF.

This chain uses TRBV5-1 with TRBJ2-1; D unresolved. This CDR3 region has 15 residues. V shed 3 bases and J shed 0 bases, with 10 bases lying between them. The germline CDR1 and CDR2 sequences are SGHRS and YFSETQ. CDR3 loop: CASSSGIRSYNEQFF. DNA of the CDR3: TGCGCCAGCAGCTCAGGAATTCGCTCCTACAATGAGCAGTTCTTC. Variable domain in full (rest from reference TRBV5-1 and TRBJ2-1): KAGVTQTPRYLIKTRGQQVTLSCSPISGHRSVSWYQQTPGQGLQFLFEYFSETQRNKGNFPGRFSGRQFSNSRSEMNVSTLELGDSALYLCASSSGIRSYNEQFFGPGTRLTVL.

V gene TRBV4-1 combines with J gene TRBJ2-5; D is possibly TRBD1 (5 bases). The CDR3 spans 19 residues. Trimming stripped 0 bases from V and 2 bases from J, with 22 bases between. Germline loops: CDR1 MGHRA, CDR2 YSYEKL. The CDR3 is CASSQDLRVQGRIQETQYF. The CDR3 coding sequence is TGCGCCAGCAGCCAAGACTTAAGGGTCCAGGGCCGGATTCAAGAGACCCAGTACTTC.

The CDR3 sequence is CASSFLGTGFYEQYF. DNA for the CDR3: TGTGCCAGCAGTTTTCTCGGGACAGGCTTCTACGAGCAGTACTTC. This chain joins TRBV28 and TRBJ2-7; TRBD1 agrees at 8 bases. With V trimmed by 3 bases and J by 3 bases, 7 bases remained unmatched. Germline V lookup: CDR1 MDHEN, CDR2 SYDVKM. The CDR3 runs to 15 residues.

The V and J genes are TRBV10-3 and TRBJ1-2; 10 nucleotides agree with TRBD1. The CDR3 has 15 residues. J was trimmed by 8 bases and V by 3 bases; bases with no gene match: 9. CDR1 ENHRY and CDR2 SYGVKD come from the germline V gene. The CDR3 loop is CAISDGQGVIGGYTF. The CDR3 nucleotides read TGTGCCATCAGTGACGGACAGGGGGTAATTGGGGGCTACACCTTC.